A selection of T cell receptor beta chains follows, all from one sample in a study of shared clonotypes between healthy human individuals. Profiled with immunoSEQ multiplex PCR; TCRdb holds only in-frame clones, not every one. Among about 2 million clones listed, about 95% were seen once. Sequencing was carried out using naive CD8+ T cells sorted from blood. The origin of the receptors is a man aged 18 to 29 in good health. Both conserved end residues are part of each CDR3. Each record gives: V gene, clone size, J gene, D gene, CDR3 protein, CDR3 DNA. The D gene is left open where the match is weak. Size is stated for part of the rows, as once, few or many counts, or as a class when the clone is expanded.

>TRBV6-5|-|TRBJ1-2|-
CASMEDSLHGYTF
TGTGCCAGCATGGAAGACAGCCTTCATGGCTACACCTTC
>TRBV27|-|TRBJ1-6|-
CASSLGMDFYNSPLHF
TGTGCCAGCAGTTTAGGAATGGATTTTTATAATTCACCCCTCCACTTT
>TRBV19|-|TRBJ1-1|TRBD1
CASNPGTGVVPNREAFF
TGTGCCAGTAATCCAGGGACAGGGGTCGTTCCCAACAGGGAAGCTTTCTTT
>TRBV4-1|-|TRBJ2-5|-
CASSQDRNQETQYF
TGCGCCAGCAGCCAAGATCGCAACCAAGAGACCCAGTACTTC
>TRBV18|-|TRBJ2-7|TRBD2
CASSPGTTHSYEQYF
TGTGCCAGCTCACCGGGGACTACACACTCCTACGAGCAGTACTTC
>TRBV19|once|TRBJ2-1|TRBD2
CASSPTSGNEQFF
TGTGCCAGTAGCCCGACTAGCGGGAATGAGCAGTTCTTC
>TRBV5-1|-|TRBJ2-2|TRBD1
CASSLEDRAGELFF
TGCGCCAGCAGCTTGGAGGACAGGGCCGGGGAGCTGTTTTTT
>TRBV7-2|once|TRBJ2-5|-
CASSPDFLSGQETQYF
TGTGCCAGCAGCCCGGACTTTTTATCGGGGCAAGAGACCCAGTACTTC
>TRBV30|-|TRBJ2-1|-
CAFGRRGAYNEQFF
TGTGCGTTCGGTCGCAGGGGAGCCTACAATGAGCAGTTCTTC
>TRBV27|-|TRBJ1-1|TRBD1
CASNDRGPGTEAFF
TGTGCCAGCAACGACAGGGGGCCGGGCACTGAAGCTTTCTTT
>TRBV19|-|TRBJ2-7|-
CASSPGTPSYEQYF
TGTGCCAGTAGTCCCGGGACGCCCTCCTACGAGCAGTACTTC
>TRBV6-5|-|TRBJ2-7|TRBD2
CASSYSRTSGTYEQYF
TGTGCCAGCAGTTACTCGAGGACTAGCGGGACCTACGAGCAGTACTTC
>TRBV29-1|-|TRBJ1-1|TRBD1
CSVWTGLNTEAFF
TGCAGCGTTTGGACAGGGTTGAACACTGAAGCTTTCTTT
>TRBV4-1|-|TRBJ2-7|TRBD2
CASSQGPSGYYEQYF
TGCGCCAGCAGCCAAGGGCCTAGCGGGTACTACGAGCAGTACTTC
>TRBV10-1|-|TRBJ2-4|TRBD2
CARTGREPDYIQYF
TGCGCCAGGACTGGGCGGGAGCCAGATTACATTCAGTACTTC
>TRBV11-2|-|TRBJ1-1|TRBD1
CASSLGSSGQGFLSWAFF
TGTGCCAGCAGCTTAGGCTCCTCCGGACAGGGTTTTTTATCGTGGGCTTTCTTT
>TRBV2|-|TRBJ2-2|-
CARDGWGTGELFF
TGTGCCAGGGACGGCTGGGGGACCGGGGAGCTGTTTTTT
>TRBV6-5|-|TRBJ2-7|-
CASRRDLFYEQYF
TGTGCCAGCAGACGAGACCTGTTCTACGAGCAGTACTTC
>TRBV18|-|TRBJ1-5|-
CASSPLNRVNQPQHF
TGTGCCAGCTCACCACTTAACAGGGTAAACCAGCCCCAGCATTTT
>TRBV27|-|TRBJ2-3|-
CASSFVRGGTDTQYF
TGTGCCAGCAGTTTCGTCAGGGGCGGCACAGATACGCAGTATTTT
>TRBV9|-|TRBJ2-1|-
CASSVAGNRIDEQFF
TGTGCCAGCAGCGTAGCGGGGAACAGAATTGATGAGCAGTTCTTC
>TRBV7-9|-|TRBJ2-1|-
CASSLDVNEQFF
TGTGCCAGCAGCTTAGATGTCAATGAGCAGTTCTTC
>TRBV2|-|TRBJ2-2|TRBD1
CASSFTGGALVRELFF
TGTGCCAGCAGTTTTACAGGGGGCGCATTAGTCCGGGAGCTGTTTTTT
>TRBV28|once|TRBJ2-7|-
CASSLDLSPYEQYF
TGTGCCAGCAGTTTAGACCTGTCCCCCTACGAGCAGTACTTC
>TRBV7-9|-|TRBJ1-4|-
CASSSRRGREEKLFF
TGTGCCAGCAGCTCGCGACGGGGGAGGGAAGAAAAACTGTTTTTT
>TRBV29-1|-|TRBJ1-1|-
CSALQTEAFF
TGCAGCGCACTCCAGACTGAAGCTTTCTTT
>TRBV13|-|TRBJ2-3|-
CASSLGGRGTDTQYF
TGTGCCAGCAGCTTAGGGGGGCGGGGCACAGATACGCAGTATTTT
>TRBV7-9|-|TRBJ2-5|-
CASSLKQGLRETQYF
TGTGCCAGCAGCTTAAAACAGGGCCTGAGGGAGACCCAGTACTTC
>TRBV28|-|TRBJ1-5|-
CASSNGQYSNQPQHF
TGTGCCAGCAGTAACGGACAGTATAGCAATCAGCCCCAGCATTTT
>TRBV10-3|-|TRBJ1-2|-
CAISERTDYGYTF
TGTGCCATCAGTGAAAGGACAGACTATGGCTACACCTTC
>TRBV5-1|-|TRBJ1-1|-
CASSLALGQNTEAFF
TGCGCCAGCAGCTTGGCCCTAGGCCAGAACACTGAAGCTTTCTTT
>TRBV14|-|TRBJ2-3|TRBD2
CASSQLTSGSGTDTQYF
TGTGCCAGCAGCCAACTGACTAGCGGGAGCGGGACAGATACGCAGTATTTT